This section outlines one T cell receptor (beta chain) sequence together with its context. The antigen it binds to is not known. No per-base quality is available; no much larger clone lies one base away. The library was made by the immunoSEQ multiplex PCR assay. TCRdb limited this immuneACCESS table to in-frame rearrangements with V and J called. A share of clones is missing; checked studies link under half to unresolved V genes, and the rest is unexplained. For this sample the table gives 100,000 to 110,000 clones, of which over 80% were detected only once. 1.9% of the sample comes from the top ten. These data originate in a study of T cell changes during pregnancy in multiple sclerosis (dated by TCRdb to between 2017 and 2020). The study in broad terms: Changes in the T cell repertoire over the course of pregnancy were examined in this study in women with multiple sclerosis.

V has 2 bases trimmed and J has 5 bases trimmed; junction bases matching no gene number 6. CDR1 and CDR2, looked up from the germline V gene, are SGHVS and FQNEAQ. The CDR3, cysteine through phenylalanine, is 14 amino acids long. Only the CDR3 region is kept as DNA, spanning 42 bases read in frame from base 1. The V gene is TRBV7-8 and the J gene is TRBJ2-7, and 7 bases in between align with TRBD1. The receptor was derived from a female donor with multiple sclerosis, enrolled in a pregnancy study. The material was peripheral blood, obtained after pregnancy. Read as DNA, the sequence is TGTGCCAGCAGCTTAAAACAGGGGATCCACGAGCAGTACTTC. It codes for CASSLKQGIHEQYF.